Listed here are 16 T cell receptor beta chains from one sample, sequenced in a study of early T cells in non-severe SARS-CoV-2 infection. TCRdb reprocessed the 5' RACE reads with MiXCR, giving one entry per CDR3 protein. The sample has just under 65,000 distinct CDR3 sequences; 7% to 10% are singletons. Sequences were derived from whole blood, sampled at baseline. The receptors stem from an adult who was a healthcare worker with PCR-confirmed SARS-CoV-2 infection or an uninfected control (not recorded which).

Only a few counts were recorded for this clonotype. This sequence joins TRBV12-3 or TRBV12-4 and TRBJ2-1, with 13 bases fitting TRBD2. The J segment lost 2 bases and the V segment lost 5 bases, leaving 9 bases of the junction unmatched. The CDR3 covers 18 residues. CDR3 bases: TGTGCCAGCAGTCTACTAGGGACTAGCGGGAAAACCTACAATGAGCAGTTCTTC. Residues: CASSLLGTSGKTYNEQFF.

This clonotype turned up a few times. Written as DNA, the CDR3 is TGCGCCAGCAGCCCAGCCGGGACAGCGGGGGAGCAGTACTTC. It specifies CASSPAGTAGEQYF. This rearrangement joins TRBV4-1 to TRBJ2-7; D may match TRBD1 or TRBD2 (7 bases each). The CDR3 has 14 residues. The V gene's germline CDR1 is MGHRA and CDR2 YSYEKL. V gave up 4 bases and J gave up 7 bases, with 17 bases separating them.

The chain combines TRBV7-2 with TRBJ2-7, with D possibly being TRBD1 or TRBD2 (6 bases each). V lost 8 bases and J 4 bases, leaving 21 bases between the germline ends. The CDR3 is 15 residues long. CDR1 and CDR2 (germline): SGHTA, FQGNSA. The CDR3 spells CASSRGSGPGYEQYF. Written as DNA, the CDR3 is TGTGCCAGCTCGAGGGGGAGCGGGCCAGGATACGAGCAGTACTTC.

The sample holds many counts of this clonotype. The CDR3 region has the DNA TGTGCCAGTAGTATGCAGGACAGGACCTACGAGCAGTACTTC. It codes for CASSMQDRTYEQYF. The rearrangement uses TRBV19 and TRBJ2-7; 7 nucleotides align to TRBD1. With 3 bases clipped from V and 2 bases from J, the junction kept 4 bases outside the gene matches. CDR1 LNHDA and CDR2 SQIVND come from the germline V gene (reference sequence). The CDR3 has 14 amino acids.

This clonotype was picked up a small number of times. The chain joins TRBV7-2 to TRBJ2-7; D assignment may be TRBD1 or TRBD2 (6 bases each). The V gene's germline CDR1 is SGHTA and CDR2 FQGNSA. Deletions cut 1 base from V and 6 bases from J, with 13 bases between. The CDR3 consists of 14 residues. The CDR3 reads CASSLDWRGSEQYF. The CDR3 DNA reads TGTGCCAGCAGCTTAGATTGGAGGGGGAGCGAGCAGTACTTC.

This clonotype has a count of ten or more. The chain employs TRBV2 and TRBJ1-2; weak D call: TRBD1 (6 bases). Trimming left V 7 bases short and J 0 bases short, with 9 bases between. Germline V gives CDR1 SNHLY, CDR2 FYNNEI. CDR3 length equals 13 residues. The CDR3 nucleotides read TGTGCCAGCAACAGGGACACTAACTATGGCTACACCTTC. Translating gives CASNRDTNYGYTF.

CDR3 sequence (DNA): TGTGCCAGCAGTTCATGGAGGGCGAACTCTGGAAACACCATATATTTT. Encoded protein: CASSSWRANSGNTIYF. V gene TRBV6-2 or TRBV6-3 combines with J gene TRBJ1-3; D remains unclear. The CDR3 has 16 amino acids. V was cut by 4 bases and J by 0 bases, with 13 bases left in between. Looked up from germline, CDR1 is MNHEY and CDR2 is SVGEGT.

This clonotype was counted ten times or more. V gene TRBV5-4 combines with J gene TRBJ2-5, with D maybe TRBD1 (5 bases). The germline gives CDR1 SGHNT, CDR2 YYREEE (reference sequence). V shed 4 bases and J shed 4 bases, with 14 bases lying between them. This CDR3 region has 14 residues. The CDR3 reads CASSDTDMPETQYF. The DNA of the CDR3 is TGTGCCAGCAGCGATACGGACATGCCAGAGACCCAGTACTTC.

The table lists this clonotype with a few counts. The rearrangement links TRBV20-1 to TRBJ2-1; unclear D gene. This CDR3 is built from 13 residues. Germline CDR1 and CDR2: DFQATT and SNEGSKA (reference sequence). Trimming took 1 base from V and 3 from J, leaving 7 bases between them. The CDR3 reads CSARAHLYNEQFF. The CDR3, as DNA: TGCAGTGCTAGAGCCCACCTCTACAATGAGCAGTTCTTC.

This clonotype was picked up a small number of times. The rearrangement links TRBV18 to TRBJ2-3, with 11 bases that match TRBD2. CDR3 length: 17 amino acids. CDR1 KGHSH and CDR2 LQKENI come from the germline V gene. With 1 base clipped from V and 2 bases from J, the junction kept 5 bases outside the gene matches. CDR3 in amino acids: CASSPLTGLAVTDTQYF. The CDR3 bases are TGTGCCAGCTCACCACTTACGGGACTAGCGGTCACAGATACGCAGTATTTT. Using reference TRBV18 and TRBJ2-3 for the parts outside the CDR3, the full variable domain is NAGVMQNPRHLVRRRGQEARLRCSPMKGHSHVYWYRQLPEEGLKFMVYLQKENIIDESGMPKERFSAEFPKEGPSILRIQQVVRGDSAAYFCASSPLTGLAVTDTQYFGPGTRLTVL.

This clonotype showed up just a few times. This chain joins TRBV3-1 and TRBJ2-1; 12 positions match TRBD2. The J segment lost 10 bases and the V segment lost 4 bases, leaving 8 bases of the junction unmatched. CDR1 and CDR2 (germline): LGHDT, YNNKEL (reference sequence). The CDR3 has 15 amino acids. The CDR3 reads CASSPPLGLAGEQFF. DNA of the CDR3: TGTGCCAGCAGCCCACCCCTCGGACTAGCGGGGGAGCAGTTCTTC.

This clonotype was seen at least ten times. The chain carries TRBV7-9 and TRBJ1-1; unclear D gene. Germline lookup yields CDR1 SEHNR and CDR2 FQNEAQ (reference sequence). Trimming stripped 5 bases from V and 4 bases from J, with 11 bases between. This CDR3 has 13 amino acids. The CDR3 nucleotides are TGTGCCAGCAGCCTCCCGAAAGGCACTGAAGCTTTCTTT. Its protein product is CASSLPKGTEAFF. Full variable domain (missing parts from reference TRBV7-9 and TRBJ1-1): DTGVSQNPRHKITKRGQNVTFRCDPISEHNRLYWYRQTLGQGPEFLTYFQNEAQLEKSRLLSDRFSAERPKGSFSTLEIQRTEQGDSAMYLCASSLPKGTEAFFGQGTRLTVV.

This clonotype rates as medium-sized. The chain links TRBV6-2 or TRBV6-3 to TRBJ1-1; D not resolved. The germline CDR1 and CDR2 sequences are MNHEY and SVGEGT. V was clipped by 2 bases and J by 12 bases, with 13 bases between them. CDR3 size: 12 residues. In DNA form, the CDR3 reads TGTGCCAGCAGTTACGGCGGGGTACCGTCTTTCTTT. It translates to CASSYGGVPSFF.

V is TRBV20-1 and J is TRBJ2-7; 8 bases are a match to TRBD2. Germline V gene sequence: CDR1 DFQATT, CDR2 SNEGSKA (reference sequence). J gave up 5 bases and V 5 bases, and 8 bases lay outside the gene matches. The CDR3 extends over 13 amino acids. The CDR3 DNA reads TGCAGTGCTCTGACTAGCGCGCCAGACGAGCAGTACTTC. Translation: CSALTSAPDEQYF.

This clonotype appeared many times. CDR3: CASSPRTGAILKSSYGYTF. CDR3 sequence (DNA): TGTGCCAGCAGCCCCCGAACCGGGGCAATTCTCAAATCCAGCTATGGCTACACCTTC. This chain uses TRBV7-2 with TRBJ1-2; D perhaps matches TRBD1 (5 bases). CDR3 length equals 19 residues. V was shortened by 5 bases and J by 4 bases, with 29 bases between the two germline ends. The germline gives CDR1 SGHTA, CDR2 FQGNSA. Based on the CDR3 plus reference TRBV7-2 and TRBJ1-2, the full variable domain is GAGVSQSPSNKVTEKGKDVELRCDPISGHTALYWYRQSLGQGLEFLIYFQGNSAPDKSGLPSDRFSAERTGGSVSTLTIQRTQQEDSAVYLCASSPRTGAILKSSYGYTFGSGTRLTVV.

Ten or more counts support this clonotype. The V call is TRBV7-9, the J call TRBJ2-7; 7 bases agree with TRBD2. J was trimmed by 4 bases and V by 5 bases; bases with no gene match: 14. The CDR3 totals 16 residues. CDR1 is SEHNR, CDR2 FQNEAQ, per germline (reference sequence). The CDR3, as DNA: TGTGCCAGCAGCCCGCGCGACGGGGGGAGTGGTTACGAGCAGTACTTC. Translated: CASSPRDGGSGYEQYF. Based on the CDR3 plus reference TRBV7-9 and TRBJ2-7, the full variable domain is DTGVSQNPRHKITKRGQNVTFRCDPISEHNRLYWYRQTLGQGPEFLTYFQNEAQLEKSRLLSDRFSAERPKGSFSTLEIQRTEQGDSAMYLCASSPRDGGSGYEQYFGPGTRLTVT.